This TCR beta chain was identified in a study of human thymus T cells. Study-wide points: Unrelated people showed highly overlapping thymic repertoires, related research reported.

The thymus was resected at corrective cardiac surgery. On this clone: What it recognizes is unknown.

In germline, CDR1 is SGDLS, CDR2 YYNGEE. V dropped 5 bases and J dropped 4 bases, with 24 bases sitting between them. The CDR3 runs to 17 residues. The assay was immunoSEQ multiplex PCR, and TCRdb's table has in-frame clones only and misses some. The sample consists of approximately 71,000 clones, 90% to 95% of them appearing once. Sequencing was carried out using thymus tissue. The chain is built from TRBV9 and TRBJ1-2; D may be TRBD1 (6 bases). The source of this sequence is a girl under three years old with a congenital heart defect but otherwise immunologically healthy. CDR3 region: CASSTVELGGLSYGYTF. The CDR3 DNA sequence: TGTGCCAGCAGTACGGTAGAACTTGGGGGGCTCTCCTATGGCTACACCTTC.